The sequence of this T cell receptor beta chain was determined in a study of blood T cell repertoires in COVID-19. Turning to the study itself: Samples taken during acute and convalescent COVID-19 were collected in the United States, Italy and Spain. The analysed material was cDNA or gDNA that came from T cells, B-cell-depleted T cells, or PBMCs.

CDR1 is MGHRA, CDR2 YSYEKL, per germline. The CDR3 is 14 amino acids. Deletions cut 2 bases from V and 0 bases from J, with 4 bases between. Per the original data handling: Researchers report that nucleated cell counts were estimated from reference gene primer amplification. Sequencing was performed with immunoSEQ multiplex PCR; in TCRdb, only in-frame clones are kept and a portion is missing. Clonal size and the V and J genes are those of that table, whereas D and trimming came from the DNA. The table lists some 80,000 clones, roughly 84% of them singletons. Those enrolled in Seattle joined during active infection and were followed longitudinally afterward.

The specimen sequenced was peripheral blood. V usage is TRBV4-1 and J usage is TRBJ1-4; D not resolved. This clonotype was obtained from a man in his 60s with COVID-19, enrolled during active disease. CDR3 DNA sequence: TGCGCCAGCAGCCAACAGGCAACTAATGAAAAACTGTTTTTT. Protein product: CASSQQATNEKLFF.